The 21 T cell receptor beta chains listed next were all sequenced from one sample in a study of blood T cell repertoires in COVID-19. Sequenced by immunoSEQ multiplex PCR; TCRdb stores in-frame clones only, minus some. There are roughly 71,000 clones in the sample; over 80% occur only once, and 15% to 20% lies in the top ten. Source material: peripheral blood. The receptor source for this set is a woman of 80 years or more with acute or convalescent COVID-19.

The V gene is TRBV19, the J gene TRBJ2-2; D is perhaps TRBD2 (5 bases). V was cut by 3 bases and J by 3 bases, with 17 bases left in between. The CDR3 spans 17 residues. Germline V gives CDR1 LNHDA, CDR2 SQIVND (reference sequence). The DNA of the CDR3 is TGTGCCAGTAGTATGCTCTTCGGGGAAATTTACACCGGGGAGCTGTTTTTT. Protein sequence: CASSMLFGEIYTGELFF.

The chain uses TRBV3-1 (or the pseudogene TRBV3-2) and TRBJ2-3; D possibly corresponds to TRBD1 (6 bases). V lost 2 bases and J lost 3, with 15 bases in between. This CDR3 is 16 amino acids long. The germline V gene has CDR1 LGHDT and CDR2 YNNKEL (reference sequence). CDR3 loop: CASSQIGQRLTDTQYF. CDR3 bases: TGTGCCAGCAGCCAAATTGGACAGAGGCTTACAGATACGCAGTATTTT.

Only a few counts were recorded for this clone. The J gene is TRBJ2-7, the V gene TRBV10-3, with D maybe TRBD1 (5 bases). Looked up from germline, CDR1 is ENHRY and CDR2 is SYGVKD. Between the trimmed V and J ends, which lost 0 bases and 5 bases, there was a span of 11 bases. The CDR3 is 14 amino acids. The CDR3 sequence is CAISESPPQDEQYF. CDR3 nucleotide sequence: TGTGCCATCAGTGAGTCCCCGCCACAGGACGAGCAGTACTTC.

CDR3 sequence reads: CASSLLASGRVETQYF. The CDR3 region has the DNA TGCGCCAGCAGCTTGCTGGCTAGCGGGAGGGTAGAGACCCAGTACTTC. This sequence joins TRBV5-1 and TRBJ2-5; TRBD2 agrees at 12 bases. The V and J ends lost 1 base and 4 bases, in that order; junction bases with no gene match: 5. From germline, CDR1 is SGHRS and CDR2 YFSETQ. This CDR3 has 16 amino acids.

This clone appeared many times. The chain has TRBV5-4 and TRBJ2-1; 11 nucleotides align to TRBD2. The CDR3 is made up of 18 amino acids. The V gene's germline CDR1 is SGHNT and CDR2 YYREEE (reference sequence). After removal of 3 bases from V and 1 base from J, the junction contained 9 bases not matched to a gene. The CDR3 loop is CASSSPGSGGGSYNEQFF. CDR3 nucleotide sequence: TGTGCCAGCAGCTCCCCCGGTAGCGGGGGGGGTTCCTACAATGAGCAGTTCTTC.

The CDR3 DNA sequence: TGTGCCAGCAGCCAACAGGGGAGCGGTAGCAATCAGCCCCAGCATTTT. This gives the protein CASSQQGSGSNQPQHF. V usage is TRBV3-1 (or the pseudogene TRBV3-2) and J usage is TRBJ1-5; the D gene is possibly TRBD1 (6 bases). V gave up 2 bases and J gave up 0 bases, with 11 bases separating them. CDR1 is LGHDT and CDR2 is YNNKEL in the germline V gene (reference sequence). This CDR3 has 16 residues.

The J gene is TRBJ1-6, the V gene TRBV5-4; unclear D gene. CDR3 length: 13 residues. Between the trimmed V and J ends, which lost 4 bases and 11 bases, there was a span of 13 bases. Germline CDR1 and CDR2: SGHNT and YYREEE (reference sequence). The CDR3 bases are TGTGCCAGCAGCCCTGGACGGGAGCCACCCCTCCACTTT. Amino acids: CASSPGREPPLHF.

This clone was seen just once. V gene TRBV13 combines with J gene TRBJ2-7; D unclear. The V end was cut by 8 bases, the J end by 2 bases, with 7 bases between. Germline V gene lookup returns CDR1 PRHDT and CDR2 FYEKMQ (reference sequence). The CDR3 contains 11 residues. Written as DNA, the CDR3 is TGTGCCAGCGGGCTGGCCTACGAGCAGTACTTC. It translates to CASGLAYEQYF.

The chain links TRBV11-2 to TRBJ2-1; 12 bases agree with TRBD2. The V gene end was trimmed by 4 bases and the J gene end by 7 bases; junction bases not matched to a gene: 14. This CDR3 region has 18 residues. The germline V gene encodes CDR1 SGHAT and CDR2 FQNNGV. CDR3: CASSSGRWLAGGENEQFF. The CDR3, as DNA: TGTGCCAGCAGCTCTGGGAGGTGGCTAGCGGGGGGGGAAAATGAGCAGTTCTTC.

The table lists this clone with a few counts. This chain connects TRBV19 to TRBJ1-6; 11 nucleotides line up with TRBD1. Germline lookup yields CDR1 LNHDA and CDR2 SQIVND (reference sequence). J lost 6 bases, V lost 6 bases, and 7 bases had no gene match. The CDR3 has 16 amino acids. The CDR3 DNA sequence: TGTGCCAGTAGCCAGAGGACAGGGGGCGGTAATTCACCCCTCCACTTT. This sequence encodes CASSQRTGGGNSPLHF.

In nucleotides, the CDR3 is TGTGCCAGCAGCTTCGGGGCGGGACAGAACAATCAGCCCCAGCATTTT. It is translated as CASSFGAGQNNQPQHF. V is TRBV7-8 and J is TRBJ1-5; 7 bases are a match to TRBD1. The CDR3 has 16 residues. Germline CDR1 and CDR2: SGHVS and FQNEAQ. The V segment lost 3 bases and the J segment 3 bases; nucleotides outside the gene matches: 8.

This sequence joins TRBV30 and TRBJ1-2, with D uncertain. The germline V gene has CDR1 GTSNPN and CDR2 SVGIG (reference sequence). The CDR3 consists of 14 residues. V shed 0 bases and J shed 4 bases, with 12 bases lying between them. The CDR3 here is CAWSVGRKFYGYTF. The CDR3 DNA sequence: TGTGCCTGGAGTGTAGGCAGGAAGTTCTATGGCTACACCTTC.

This clone was observed a single time. The chain employs TRBV19 and TRBJ2-3; 11 bases agree with TRBD1. The germline V gene has CDR1 LNHDA and CDR2 SQIVND (reference sequence). This CDR3 contains 16 residues. V was clipped by 1 base and J by 5 bases; unmatched bases: 5. The CDR3 loop reads CASSIGGQGVEDTQYF. In DNA form, the CDR3 reads TGTGCCAGTAGTATAGGGGGACAGGGGGTTGAAGATACGCAGTATTTT.

This sequence joins TRBV14 and TRBJ2-3; 7 nucleotides line up with TRBD1. V lost 5 bases and J lost 3; bases outside the gene matches: 2. The CDR3 runs 13 residues. Per the germline V gene, CDR1 is SGHDN and CDR2 is FVKESK. CDR3 region: CASSSQGTDTQYF. CDR3 coding DNA: TGTGCCAGCAGCTCACAGGGGACAGATACGCAGTATTTT.

The chain couples TRBV12-5 to TRBJ2-7; possibly TRBD2 for D (5 bases). Between the trimmed V and J ends, which lost 2 bases and 5 bases, there was a span of 22 bases. The CDR3 covers 17 residues. Germline assignment: CDR1 LGHNT and CDR2 FRNRAP. In DNA form, the CDR3 reads TGTGCTAGTGGTTTGACTCAGGTTACAGTCTCGGGGAACGAGCAGTACTTC. This sequence encodes CASGLTQVTVSGNEQYF.

CDR3 nucleotides: TGTGCCAGCAGTGGCGGGACTAGCGGTGACGAGCAGTACTTC. Translated, it gives CASSGGTSGDEQYF. This chain uses TRBV6-6 with TRBJ2-7, with 11 bases matching TRBD2. The CDR3 loop spans 14 amino acids. Trimming cost V 5 bases and J 5 bases; bases outside gene matches: 5. CDR1 and CDR2 (germline): MNHNY, SVGAGI (reference sequence).

This chain links TRBV19 with TRBJ2-5; the match to TRBD1 covers 11 bases. J was trimmed by 4 bases and V by 5 bases; bases with no gene match: 6. Germline values: CDR1 LNHDA, CDR2 SQIVND (reference sequence). CDR3 length equals 15 residues. The CDR3 reads CASSQPGTGGETQYF. CDR3 coding DNA: TGTGCCAGTAGTCAACCCGGGACAGGGGGAGAGACCCAGTACTTC.

This clone appeared a single time. The rearrangement uses TRBV11-2 and TRBJ2-1, with 11 bases matching TRBD2. Germline-derived CDR1 and CDR2 are SGHAT and FQNNGV. The CDR3 is 18 residues long. V trimming: 2 bases; J trimming: 1 base; junction bases outside the gene matches: 7. The CDR3 sequence: CASSLKLAGEGSYNEQFF. The CDR3 nucleotides are TGTGCCAGCAGCTTAAAACTAGCGGGAGAAGGGTCCTACAATGAGCAGTTCTTC.

The V gene is TRBV19, the J gene TRBJ2-7; a weak D match, TRBD1 (6 bases). Trimming took 6 bases from V and 6 from J, leaving 9 bases between them. CDR1 and CDR2 from the germline V gene are LNHDA and SQIVND (reference sequence). This CDR3 spans 11 amino acids. CDR3 residues: CASSDRSEQYF. The CDR3 bases are TGTGCCAGTAGCGACAGGAGCGAGCAGTACTTC.

The chain uses TRBV7-8 and TRBJ2-7; D is perhaps TRBD2 (5 bases). The CDR3 spans 14 residues. CDR1 and CDR2 (germline): SGHVS, FQNEAQ. The V end was cut by 1 base, the J end by 3 bases, with 10 bases between. The CDR3 DNA reads as TGTGCCAGCAGCTTAGTAGGACTTGGCTACGAGCAGTACTTC. Its translation is CASSLVGLGYEQYF.

This clone was counted a few times. The chain is built from TRBV11-3 and TRBJ1-1, with 7 bases identical to TRBD1. Looked up from germline, CDR1 is SGHNT and CDR2 is YENEEA. With 6 bases clipped from V and 4 bases from J, the junction kept 8 bases outside the gene matches. This CDR3 has 14 amino acids. This CDR3 is CASRYDRASTEAFF. CDR3 DNA: TGTGCCAGCAGATACGACAGGGCGAGCACTGAAGCTTTCTTT.